A selection of T cell receptor beta chains follows, all from one sample in a study of shared clonotypes between healthy human individuals. This table comes from immunoSEQ multiplex PCR, and its TCRdb copy is limited to in-frame clones, with some not included. This table holds about 700,000 clones, roughly 70% found once. The specimen sequenced was memory CD4+ T cells sorted from blood. The receptors originated from a woman in her twenties or thirties in good health. The CDR3 runs from the conserved cysteine through the conserved F or W. A D gene is named only where the DNA matches it firmly. Clone size is given for some rows only: seen once, a few or many times, or a class if the clone is expanded.

V gene	D gene	J gene	clone size	CDR3 DNA	CDR3 protein
TRBV11-3	NA	TRBJ1-1	NA	TGTGCCAGCAGCGAAACAGGGTACACTGAAGCTTTCTTT	CASSETGYTEAFF
TRBV5-4	NA	TRBJ2-7	NA	TGTGCCAGCAGTCTAGTAGGGGGGGACTACGAGCAGTACTTC	CASSLVGGDYEQYF
TRBV7-6	NA	TRBJ2-1	many	TGTGCCAGCAGCTTCCTTATGGGGGACTACAATGAGCAGTTCTTC	CASSFLMGDYNEQFF
TRBV10-1	TRBD2	TRBJ2-3	NA	TGCGCCAGCAGTGACGCCGCGGGAGGGACAGATACGCAGTATTTT	CASSDAAGGTDTQYF
TRBV10-3	NA	TRBJ1-2	NA	TGTGCCACCAAAGGGGAAAGTTCTCCTAACTATGGCTACACCTTC	CATKGESSPNYGYTF
TRBV28	TRBD1	TRBJ2-3	NA	TGTGCCAGTGAAGTGGGACAGGGGATGGATACGCAGTATTTT	CASEVGQGMDTQYF
TRBV2	TRBD2	TRBJ2-5	once	TGTGCCAGCACAGGACTAGCGGGAGTTCGCGAGACCCAGTACTTC	CASTGLAGVRETQYF
TRBV4-1	TRBD2	TRBJ2-7	NA	TGCGCCAGCAGCGGACTAGCGCTAAACGAGCAGTACTTC	CASSGLALNEQYF
TRBV2	NA	TRBJ1-5	NA	TGTGCCAGCAGTGAAATTGGCTTCGGGCAGGGCAATCAGCCCCAGCATTTT	CASSEIGFGQGNQPQHF
TRBV6-5	NA	TRBJ1-2	NA	TGTGCCAGCACCCCCGGGACAACTTATGGCTACACCTTC	CASTPGTTYGYTF
TRBV2	TRBD1	TRBJ1-5	NA	TGTGCCAGCGGACGACAGGGGAGCAATCAGCCCCAGCATTTT	CASGRQGSNQPQHF
TRBV19	NA	TRBJ2-7	NA	TGTGCCAGTAGCGATGACGCGAGGAGCTCCTACGAGCAGTACTTC	CASSDDARSSYEQYF
TRBV5-1	TRBD2	TRBJ2-1	NA	TGCGCCAGCAGCATGGGACTAGGTGCGCGAAATGAGCAGTTCTTC	CASSMGLGARNEQFF
TRBV9	NA	TRBJ1-2	NA	TGTGCCAGCAGCGTAGAGAGAGGGGCCACTAACTATGGCTACACCTTC	CASSVERGATNYGYTF
TRBV7-6	NA	TRBJ2-7	NA	TGTGCCAGCAGCTTAGAGCGGAGGTCCTACGAGCAGTACTTC	CASSLERRSYEQYF
TRBV19	TRBD2	TRBJ2-1	NA	TGTGCCAGTAGTCTGGCGGGAGGTTTCCATGAGCAGTTCTTC	CASSLAGGFHEQFF
TRBV7-8	TRBD2	TRBJ2-7	few	TGTGCCACCCGCTGGGCTAGCGGCTACGAGCAGTACTTC	CATRWASGYEQYF
TRBV7-2	TRBD1	TRBJ2-7	once	TGTGCCAGCAGCCGGGGACAGGGCTACGAGCAGTACTTC	CASSRGQGYEQYF
TRBV11-2	NA	TRBJ2-5	NA	TGTGCCAGCAGCTCCTCCCCGAGTGGAGGGGAGACCCAGTACTTC	CASSSSPSGGETQYF
TRBV5-1	NA	TRBJ2-5	few	TGCGCCAGCAGCTTGGCCGCGAGAAACCAAGAGACCCAGTACTTC	CASSLAARNQETQYF
TRBV11-2	TRBD1	TRBJ2-5	few	TGTGCCAGCAGCCAACATCAGGGGGCGCGTCTCGTTGAGACCCAGTACTTC	CASSQHQGARLVETQYF
TRBV9	TRBD1	TRBJ2-7	NA	TGTGCCAGCAGCGCGCGCCCCGGGACAGGGGGCTTCGAGCAGTACTTC	CASSARPGTGGFEQYF
TRBV5-6	NA	TRBJ2-5	once	TGTGCCAGCAGCAGCTCAGGACAGCAAGAGACCCAGTACTTC	CASSSSGQQETQYF